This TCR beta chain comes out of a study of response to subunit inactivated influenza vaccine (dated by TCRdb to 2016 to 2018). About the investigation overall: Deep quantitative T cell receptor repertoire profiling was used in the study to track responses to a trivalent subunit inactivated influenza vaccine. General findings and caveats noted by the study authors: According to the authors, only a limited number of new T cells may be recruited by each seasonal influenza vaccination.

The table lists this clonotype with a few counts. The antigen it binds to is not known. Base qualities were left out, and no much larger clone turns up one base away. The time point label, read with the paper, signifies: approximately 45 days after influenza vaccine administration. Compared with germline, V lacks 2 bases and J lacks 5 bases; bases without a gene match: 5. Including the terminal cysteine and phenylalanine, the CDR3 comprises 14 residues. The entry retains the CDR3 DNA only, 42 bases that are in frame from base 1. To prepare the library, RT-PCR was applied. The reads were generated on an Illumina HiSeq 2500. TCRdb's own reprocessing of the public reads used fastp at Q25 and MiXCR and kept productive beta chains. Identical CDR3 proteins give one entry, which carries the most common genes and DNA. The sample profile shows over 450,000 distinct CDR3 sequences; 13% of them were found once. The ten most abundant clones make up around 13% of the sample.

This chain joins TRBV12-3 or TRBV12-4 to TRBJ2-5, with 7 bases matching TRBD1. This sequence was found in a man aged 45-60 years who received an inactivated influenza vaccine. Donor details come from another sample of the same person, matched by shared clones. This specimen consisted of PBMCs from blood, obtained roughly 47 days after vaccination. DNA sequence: TGTGCCAGCAGTTTAAAGCGACAGGGTGAGACCCAGTACTTC. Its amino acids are CASSLKRQGETQYF.